A selection of T cell receptor beta chains follows, all from one sample in a study of response to subunit inactivated influenza vaccine. Each CDR3 protein is one row after TCRdb ran MiXCR on the RT-PCR reads. The table lists about 700,000 distinct CDR3 sequences, about 14% of them singletons. This specimen was PBMCs from blood, taken 14 days before vaccination. These receptors were obtained from a man aged 50-59 years who received an inactivated influenza vaccine. The CDR3 runs from the conserved cysteine through the conserved F or W. The order of the fields is D gene, J gene, V gene, clone size, CDR3 protein, CDR3 DNA. D genes are given only for firm matches. A row's size may be missing; if present it is once, few, many or a size class.

d_gene: TRBD1
j_gene: TRBJ2-7
v_gene: TRBV5-1
abundance: many
CDR3aa: CASKAGTGPYEQYF
CDR3nt: TGCGCCAGCAAAGCCGGGACAGGACCTTACGAGCAGTACTTC

d_gene: -
j_gene: TRBJ1-1
v_gene: TRBV20-1
abundance: -
CDR3aa: CSARGVGGIGTEAFF
CDR3nt: TGCAGTGCTAGAGGGGTAGGGGGTATTGGCACTGAAGCTTTCTTT

d_gene: TRBD1
j_gene: TRBJ2-2
v_gene: TRBV11-1
abundance: few
CDR3aa: CASSWARTRDRASGELFF
CDR3nt: TGTGCCAGCAGCTGGGCCCGCACCCGGGACAGGGCATCCGGGGAGCTGTTTTTT

d_gene: TRBD1
j_gene: TRBJ2-5
v_gene: TRBV27
abundance: -
CDR3aa: CASTTGWETQYF
CDR3nt: TGTGCCAGCACGACAGGGTGGGAGACCCAGTACTTC

d_gene: -
j_gene: TRBJ2-2
v_gene: TRBV5-1
abundance: few
CDR3aa: CASSLLTGAPAGGYTGELFF
CDR3nt: TGCGCCAGCAGCTTGTTAACAGGGGCCCCTGCCGGGGGATACACCGGGGAGCTGTTTTTT

d_gene: -
j_gene: TRBJ2-1
v_gene: TRBV12-3/TRBV12-4
abundance: few
CDR3aa: CASSSWWAGPYNEQFF
CDR3nt: TGTGCCAGCAGTTCGTGGTGGGCAGGACCCTACAATGAGCAGTTCTTC

d_gene: TRBD1
j_gene: TRBJ2-7
v_gene: TRBV12-3/TRBV12-4
abundance: -
CDR3aa: CASSKTGKGLEGGYEQYF
CDR3nt: TGTGCCAGCAGTAAGACAGGGAAGGGGCTGGAAGGGGGCTACGAGCAGTACTTC

d_gene: -
j_gene: TRBJ2-7
v_gene: TRBV5-1
abundance: few
CDR3aa: CASSLDEGMKYF
CDR3nt: TGCGCCAGCAGCTTGGATGAGGGTATGAAATACTTC

d_gene: TRBD2
j_gene: TRBJ2-3
v_gene: TRBV7-2
abundance: -
CDR3aa: CASSLVVLAGTADTQYF
CDR3nt: TGTGCCAGCAGCTTAGTCGTCCTAGCGGGAACCGCAGATACGCAGTATTTT

d_gene: TRBD2
j_gene: TRBJ2-2
v_gene: TRBV20-1
abundance: -
CDR3aa: CSARDWLADTGELFF
CDR3nt: TGCAGTGCTAGAGATTGGCTAGCGGACACCGGGGAGCTGTTTTTT

d_gene: TRBD1
j_gene: TRBJ2-5
v_gene: TRBV20-1
abundance: few
CDR3aa: CSATGTAKETQYF
CDR3nt: TGCAGTGCTACCGGGACAGCTAAAGAGACCCAGTACTTC

d_gene: -
j_gene: TRBJ2-1
v_gene: TRBV7-9
abundance: -
CDR3aa: CASSSQGGSVEQFF
CDR3nt: TGTGCCAGCAGCTCCCAGGGGGGCTCGGTTGAGCAGTTCTTC

d_gene: -
j_gene: TRBJ1-2
v_gene: TRBV5-1
abundance: -
CDR3aa: CASSWASRSGYTF
CDR3nt: TGCGCCAGCAGTTGGGCTTCTCGCTCCGGCTACACCTTC

d_gene: -
j_gene: TRBJ2-1
v_gene: TRBV29-1
abundance: -
CDR3aa: CSVAGTPSSYNEQFF
CDR3nt: TGCAGCGTTGCAGGGACGCCGAGCTCCTACAATGAGCAGTTCTTC

d_gene: -
j_gene: TRBJ2-7
v_gene: TRBV11-2
abundance: few
CDR3aa: CASSRSPEQYF
CDR3nt: TGTGCCAGCAGCCGAAGTCCCGAGCAGTACTTC

d_gene: -
j_gene: TRBJ2-2
v_gene: TRBV11-2
abundance: -
CDR3aa: CASSLIQGSGELFF
CDR3nt: TGTGCCAGCAGCTTGATACAGGGATCCGGGGAGCTGTTTTTT

d_gene: TRBD1
j_gene: TRBJ2-7
v_gene: TRBV10-3
abundance: -
CDR3aa: CAISPRAGQGIYEQYF
CDR3nt: TGTGCCATCAGTCCCCGGGCGGGACAGGGGATCTACGAGCAGTACTTC

d_gene: TRBD1
j_gene: TRBJ2-4
v_gene: TRBV20-1
abundance: few
CDR3aa: CSAVGQAGAKNIQYF
CDR3nt: TGCAGTGCGGTCGGACAGGCTGGGGCCAAAAACATTCAGTACTTC

d_gene: -
j_gene: TRBJ1-4
v_gene: TRBV27
abundance: many
CDR3aa: CASSRGANEKLFF
CDR3nt: TGTGCCAGCAGTAGGGGGGCTAATGAAAAACTGTTTTTT

d_gene: TRBD2
j_gene: TRBJ2-3
v_gene: TRBV24-1
abundance: -
CDR3aa: CATSDSLAGFTDTQYF
CDR3nt: TGTGCCACCAGTGATTCTCTAGCGGGTTTCACAGATACGCAGTATTTT

d_gene: TRBD2
j_gene: TRBJ2-1
v_gene: TRBV7-1
abundance: -
CDR3aa: CASSPARMGAGGFPGYEQFF
CDR3nt: TGTGCCAGCAGCCCAGCGCGGATGGGAGCGGGGGGGTTTCCCGGCTATGAGCAGTTCTTC

d_gene: TRBD2
j_gene: TRBJ2-1
v_gene: TRBV29-1
abundance: many
CDR3aa: CSVEVTGGDNEQFF
CDR3nt: TGCAGCGTTGAAGTCACGGGAGGGGACAATGAGCAGTTCTTC

d_gene: TRBD2
j_gene: TRBJ2-1
v_gene: TRBV29-1
abundance: many
CDR3aa: CSGTKETLAGGHNEQFF
CDR3nt: TGCAGCGGAACAAAAGAAACGCTAGCGGGAGGTCACAATGAGCAGTTCTTC

d_gene: -
j_gene: TRBJ2-2
v_gene: TRBV7-6
abundance: -
CDR3aa: CASSLLAATGELFF
CDR3nt: TGTGCCAGCAGCTTACTGGCAGCAACCGGGGAGCTGTTTTTT

d_gene: -
j_gene: TRBJ2-5
v_gene: TRBV4-2
abundance: few
CDR3aa: CASSQAGTEETQYF
CDR3nt: TGTGCCAGCAGCCAAGCTGGGACTGAAGAGACCCAGTACTTC

d_gene: -
j_gene: TRBJ1-3
v_gene: TRBV12-3/TRBV12-4
abundance: few
CDR3aa: CASSPREGGSGNTIYF
CDR3nt: TGTGCCAGCAGTCCCAGGGAGGGGGGCTCTGGAAACACCATATATTTT

d_gene: -
j_gene: TRBJ1-6
v_gene: TRBV28
abundance: -
CDR3aa: CASSWGRNNSPLHF
CDR3nt: TGTGCCAGCAGTTGGGGACGGAATAATTCACCCCTCCACTTT

d_gene: TRBD1
j_gene: TRBJ2-4
v_gene: TRBV3-1
abundance: few
CDR3aa: CASSRVGTGGNIQYF
CDR3nt: TGTGCCAGCAGCCGAGTCGGGACAGGGGGAAACATTCAGTACTTC

d_gene: -
j_gene: TRBJ2-1
v_gene: TRBV11-3
abundance: few
CDR3aa: CASSLSPGAPAQFF
CDR3nt: TGTGCCAGCAGCTTATCCCCGGGGGCCCCTGCCCAGTTCTTC

d_gene: TRBD1
j_gene: TRBJ2-7
v_gene: TRBV5-1
abundance: few
CDR3aa: CASTRTGDSYEQYF
CDR3nt: TGCGCCAGCACCAGGACAGGGGACTCCTACGAGCAGTACTTC

d_gene: -
j_gene: TRBJ1-5
v_gene: TRBV12-3/TRBV12-4
abundance: -
CDR3aa: CASSLERWEATNQPQHF
CDR3nt: TGTGCCAGCAGTTTAGAGAGATGGGAAGCGACCAATCAGCCCCAGCATTTT

d_gene: -
j_gene: TRBJ1-1
v_gene: TRBV4-3
abundance: -
CDR3aa: CASSQETGRAFF
CDR3nt: TGCGCCAGCAGCCAAGAAACAGGGCGGGCTTTCTTT

d_gene: -
j_gene: TRBJ2-1
v_gene: TRBV6-1
abundance: -
CDR3aa: CASSPGLQIYNEQFF
CDR3nt: TGTGCCAGCAGCCCGGGACTTCAGATCTACAATGAGCAGTTCTTC

d_gene: TRBD2
j_gene: TRBJ2-1
v_gene: TRBV6-1
abundance: many
CDR3aa: CASKAYFSGRAYEQFF
CDR3nt: TGTGCCAGCAAGGCCTACTTTAGCGGGAGAGCCTATGAGCAGTTCTTC

d_gene: -
j_gene: TRBJ2-1
v_gene: TRBV4-3
abundance: few
CDR3aa: CASSREHRENEQFF
CDR3nt: TGCGCCAGCAGCCGAGAGCACAGGGAGAATGAGCAGTTCTTC

d_gene: -
j_gene: TRBJ1-5
v_gene: TRBV29-1
abundance: -
CDR3aa: CSVVTGSNQPQHF
CDR3nt: TGCAGCGTTGTGACGGGGAGCAATCAGCCCCAGCATTTT

d_gene: TRBD1
j_gene: TRBJ1-5
v_gene: TRBV19
abundance: few
CDR3aa: CASRTTGGRNQPQHF
CDR3nt: TGTGCCAGCCGAACTACAGGGGGAAGGAATCAGCCCCAGCATTTT

d_gene: -
j_gene: TRBJ2-5
v_gene: TRBV20-1
abundance: few
CDR3aa: CSALGGAETQYF
CDR3nt: TGCAGTGCTCTTGGAGGGGCGGAGACCCAGTACTTC

d_gene: TRBD1
j_gene: TRBJ2-1
v_gene: TRBV20-1
abundance: many
CDR3aa: CSARVQGAVNEQFF
CDR3nt: TGCAGTGCTAGAGTTCAGGGGGCAGTCAATGAGCAGTTCTTC

d_gene: -
j_gene: TRBJ2-7
v_gene: TRBV5-1
abundance: many
CDR3aa: CASSLEDNYEQYF
CDR3nt: TGCGCCAGCAGCTTGGAGGACAACTACGAGCAGTACTTC

d_gene: TRBD2
j_gene: TRBJ2-7
v_gene: TRBV20-1
abundance: -
CDR3aa: CSAPNPSGGTKQYF
CDR3nt: TGCAGTGCGCCTAACCCCAGCGGGGGTACGAAGCAGTACTTC

d_gene: TRBD2
j_gene: TRBJ2-3
v_gene: TRBV12-3/TRBV12-4
abundance: few
CDR3aa: CASREAGRTDTQYF
CDR3nt: TGTGCCAGCAGAGAAGCGGGAAGGACAGATACGCAGTATTTT

d_gene: -
j_gene: TRBJ2-2
v_gene: TRBV4-3
abundance: many
CDR3aa: CASSQDARGLGELFF
CDR3nt: TGCGCCAGCAGCCAAGATGCCAGGGGCCTCGGGGAGCTGTTTTTT

d_gene: -
j_gene: TRBJ1-5
v_gene: TRBV6-1
abundance: many
CDR3aa: CASSRGQPAQPQHF
CDR3nt: TGTGCCAGCAGCCGAGGACAGCCGGCCCAGCCCCAGCATTTT

d_gene: TRBD2
j_gene: TRBJ2-7
v_gene: TRBV3-1
abundance: few
CDR3aa: CASNPWREGPHEQYF
CDR3nt: TGTGCCAGCAACCCGTGGCGGGAGGGCCCCCACGAGCAGTACTTC

d_gene: -
j_gene: TRBJ2-4
v_gene: TRBV4-2
abundance: few
CDR3aa: CASSQGGSGEAKNIQYF
CDR3nt: TGTGCCAGCAGCCAAGGGGGCTCGGGCGAAGCCAAAAACATTCAGTACTTC

d_gene: -
j_gene: TRBJ1-1
v_gene: TRBV6-5
abundance: few
CDR3aa: CASSYLGTPEAFF
CDR3nt: TGTGCCAGCAGTTACTTAGGGACGCCCGAAGCTTTCTTT

d_gene: -
j_gene: TRBJ2-1
v_gene: TRBV29-1
abundance: few
CDR3aa: CSVGQGLRGFF
CDR3nt: TGCAGCGTTGGACAGGGACTTCGAGGCTTCTTC

d_gene: TRBD1
j_gene: TRBJ2-7
v_gene: TRBV28
abundance: few
CDR3aa: CASSPPGQGLSYEQYF
CDR3nt: TGTGCCAGCAGTCCCCCGGGACAGGGTCTCTCCTACGAGCAGTACTTC

d_gene: TRBD2
j_gene: TRBJ2-1
v_gene: TRBV11-2
abundance: few
CDR3aa: CASSLFRKREAGYNEQFF
CDR3nt: TGTGCCAGCAGCTTGTTCCGAAAGCGGGAGGCGGGTTACAATGAGCAGTTCTTC

d_gene: TRBD2
j_gene: TRBJ2-3
v_gene: TRBV9
abundance: -
CDR3aa: CASSAGAGASTDTQYF
CDR3nt: TGTGCCAGCAGCGCCGGTGCGGGAGCTAGCACAGATACGCAGTATTTT

d_gene: TRBD1
j_gene: TRBJ2-7
v_gene: TRBV5-1
abundance: -
CDR3aa: CASRLERQGPYEQYF
CDR3nt: TGCGCCAGCAGACTCGAGAGACAGGGACCCTACGAGCAGTACTTC

d_gene: TRBD2
j_gene: TRBJ2-1
v_gene: TRBV7-3
abundance: -
CDR3aa: CASSPRLGSGTGNEQFF
CDR3nt: TGTGCCAGCAGCCCCCGGTTGGGTAGCGGGACGGGCAATGAGCAGTTCTTC

d_gene: -
j_gene: TRBJ2-2
v_gene: TRBV20-1
abundance: many
CDR3aa: CSARDLYTGELFF
CDR3nt: TGCAGTGCTAGAGATCTTTACACCGGGGAGCTGTTTTTT

d_gene: TRBD1
j_gene: TRBJ1-5
v_gene: TRBV5-5
abundance: few
CDR3aa: CASSLATGGGRQPQHF
CDR3nt: TGTGCCAGCAGCTTGGCCACAGGGGGCGGGAGGCAGCCCCAGCATTTT